The 23 T cell receptor beta chains presented below share a single source sample, sequenced in a study of T-cell reconstitution after alpha-beta-depleted transplantation in children. Unique molecular identifiers were used in preparing the TCRbeta library. Each CDR3 protein is one row after TCRdb ran MiXCR on the PCR reads. The sample consists of 200,000 to 300,000 distinct CDR3 sequences, more than 20% of them appearing once. The sequencing used PBMCs, mostly from graft donor cells, collected 360 days after TCRalphabeta/CD19-depleted stem cell transplant. The receptors were gathered from a female patient aged 2-9 years who had a stem cell transplant for congenital amegakaryocytic thrombocytopenia, so the T cells may come from the graft donor.

The chain joins TRBV12-3 or TRBV12-4 to TRBJ2-4; TRBD2 might be the D (6 bases). The CDR3 spans 11 residues. V dropped 6 bases and J dropped 7 bases, with 7 bases sitting between them. CDR3 protein: CASSLANIQYF. In DNA, the CDR3 is TGTGCCAGCAGCCTAGCGAACATTCAGTACTTC.

This clonotype has just a few counts. The J gene is TRBJ2-6, the V gene TRBV12-3 or TRBV12-4; no clear D gene. Trimming took 6 bases from V and 2 from J, leaving 5 bases between them. The CDR3 is 13 amino acids. The CDR3 DNA reads TGTGCCAGCAGATTCGCTGGGGCCAACGTCCTGACTTTC. This encodes CASRFAGANVLTF.

The J gene is TRBJ2-1, the V gene TRBV7-2; 12 bases are a match to TRBD2. With V trimmed by 5 bases and J by 8 bases, 7 bases remained unmatched. Germline lookup yields CDR1 SGHTA and CDR2 FQGNSA. The CDR3 has 15 amino acids. CDR3 region: CASSVKTSGSDEQFF. The CDR3 DNA is TGTGCCAGCAGCGTCAAGACTAGCGGGAGCGATGAGCAGTTCTTC.

This clonotype was seen only a few times. J is TRBJ2-7 and V is TRBV7-8; D is ambiguous. The length of the CDR3 is 15 residues. The V gene's germline CDR1 is SGHVS and CDR2 FQNEAQ. With 1 base removed from V and 2 bases from J, the gap between germline ends came to 12 bases. CDR3 protein: CASSLERSRTYEQYF. CDR3 nucleotides: TGTGCCAGCAGCTTAGAAAGGTCCCGCACCTACGAGCAGTACTTC.

The V and J genes are TRBV29-1 and TRBJ2-3, with D possibly TRBD2 on 6 matching bases. The V gene lost 0 bases and the J gene lost 0 bases, with 16 bases spanning the gap. CDR1 and CDR2 (germline): SQVTM, ANQGSEA. The CDR3 totals 17 residues. The CDR3 spells CSVEDRYSGDSTDTQYF. The DNA of the CDR3 is TGCAGCGTTGAAGACCGATATAGCGGAGACAGCACAGATACGCAGTATTTT.

This clonotype was counted only a few times. The gene calls are TRBV12-3 or TRBV12-4 and TRBJ2-6; possible D gene TRBD2, 6 bases. The ends were cut back, 5 bases at V and 0 bases at J, with 11 bases in the middle. The CDR3 spans 16 residues. The CDR3 bases are TGTGCCAGCAGTCTGGGACTCAACTCTGGGGCCAACGTCCTGACTTTC. Its protein is CASSLGLNSGANVLTF.

This sequence joins TRBV20-1 and TRBJ2-4, with 8 bases fitting TRBD2. The CDR3 length is 19 residues. Germline values: CDR1 DFQATT, CDR2 SNEGSKA (reference sequence). V lost 2 bases to trimming and J lost 0 bases; unmatched junction nucleotides: 15. The CDR3 DNA is TGCAGTGCTAGAAGTCAGCGGGGGCCAATATTATTAGCCAAAAACATTCAGTACTTC. Translation gives CSARSQRGPILLAKNIQYF.

This clonotype occurred a few times. V and J are TRBV29-1 and TRBJ2-5; 7 positions match TRBD2. The CDR3 extends over 13 amino acids. Losses at the gene ends were 4 bases for V and 2 bases for J; bases not matched to a gene: 4. Germline V gives CDR1 SQVTM, CDR2 ANQGSEA. CDR3 in DNA: TGCAGCGTTGGGTCCGGGGGGCAAGAGACCCAGTACTTC. It is translated as CSVGSGGQETQYF.

This chain uses TRBV28 with TRBJ1-1; a possible D gene is TRBD1 (5 bases). V was cut by 7 bases and J by 3 bases, with 15 bases left in between. Looked up from germline, CDR1 is MDHEN and CDR2 is SYDVKM. The CDR3 runs 14 residues. CDR3 coding DNA: TGTGCCAGCATTCTTACATGGGGGGACACTGAAGCTTTCTTT. Its translation is CASILTWGDTEAFF. Combining the CDR3 with reference TRBV28 and TRBJ1-1 gives the whole variable domain DVKVTQSSRYLVKRTGEKVFLECVQDMDHENMFWYRQDPGLGLRLIYFSYDVKMKEKGDIPEGYSVSREKKERFSLILESASTNQTSMYLCASILTWGDTEAFFGQGTRLTVV.

This clonotype was picked up a small number of times. V and J are TRBV10-3 and TRBJ2-1; TRBD1 or TRBD2 may be the D gene (5 bases each). The CDR3 covers 15 residues. Trimming took 5 bases from V and 2 from J, leaving 13 bases between them. Germline V gene sequence: CDR1 ENHRY, CDR2 SYGVKD. CDR3 DNA sequence: TGTGCCATCAGTTCCGGGACGCTTCCCTACAATGAGCAGTTCTTC. It specifies CAISSGTLPYNEQFF.

This clonotype was found a few times. The CDR3 DNA sequence: TGTGCCAGCGGGCACAGTGAAAGATACCAAGAGACCCAGTACTTC. This sequence encodes CASGHSERYQETQYF. The rearrangement uses TRBV12-3 or TRBV12-4 and TRBJ2-5, with unresolved D. This CDR3 has 15 residues. Trimming took off 8 bases at V and 0 bases at J, with 16 bases between the two ends.

This clonotype was seen repeatedly, ten times or more. V usage is TRBV4-1 and J usage is TRBJ2-5, with D uncertain. The CDR3 has 17 amino acids. V lost 2 bases, J lost 0 bases, and 16 bases lay in between. Germline CDR1 MGHRA, CDR2 YSYEKL. CDR3 sequence: CASSQLNSVDHQETQYF. CDR3 nucleotides: TGCGCCAGCAGCCAATTAAACTCCGTAGACCACCAAGAGACCCAGTACTTC.

This chain joins TRBV20-1 and TRBJ2-1, with D uncertain. The CDR3 spans 12 residues. Trimming cost V 1 base and J 9 bases, with 10 bases left between them. Germline loops: CDR1 DFQATT, CDR2 SNEGSKA (reference sequence). As DNA, the CDR3 is TGCAGTGCTAGAGGCGGTTCGGGTGAGCAGTTCTTC. This encodes CSARGGSGEQFF.

This clonotype was observed a handful of times. The chain recombines TRBV4-1 with TRBJ2-7; maybe TRBD1 (6 bases). The germline CDR1 and CDR2 sequences are MGHRA and YSYEKL. The CDR3 has 14 residues. The V end was cut by 1 base, the J end by 4 bases, with 11 bases between. CDR3 DNA: TGCGCCAGCAGCCAAGTCCAGGGGTTGTACGAGCAGTACTTC. Translated: CASSQVQGLYEQYF.

The genes are TRBV6-2 or TRBV6-3 and TRBJ2-7; D assignment may be TRBD1 or TRBD2 (5 bases each). The V and J ends lost 6 bases and 4 bases respectively, with 16 bases between them. The CDR3 contains 14 residues. Per the germline V gene, CDR1 is MNHEY and CDR2 is SVGEGT. The CDR3 sequence: CASSVAGARYEQYF. CDR3 in DNA: TGTGCCAGCAGCGTCGCCGGGGCCAGATACGAGCAGTACTTC.

This clonotype was picked up many times. The chain has TRBV15 and TRBJ2-2; no clear D. Trimming stripped 5 bases from V and 0 bases from J, with 4 bases between. The CDR3 is 13 residues long. Per the germline V gene, CDR1 is LNHNV and CDR2 is YYDKDF (reference sequence). The CDR3 DNA reads as TGTGCCACCAGCGACGCGAACACCGGGGAGCTGTTTTTT. Amino acid sequence: CATSDANTGELFF. The whole variable domain, filled in from reference TRBV15 and TRBJ2-2, reads DAMVIQNPRYQVTQFGKPVTLSCSQTLNHNVMYWYQQKSSQAPKLLFHYYDKDFNNEADTPDNFQSRRPNTSFCFLDIRSPGLGDTAMYLCATSDANTGELFFGEGSRLTVL.

This clonotype was found a few times. This chain uses TRBV7-6 with TRBJ2-1, with D possibly called TRBD1 or TRBD2 (5 bases each). The CDR3 is made up of 15 amino acids. V lost 4 bases and J lost 5, with 15 bases in between. Germline CDR1 SGHVS, CDR2 FNYEAQ. CDR3 nucleotides: TGTGCCAGCAGCTCCACGGGACGCCGTAACAATGAGCAGTTCTTC. Translating it yields CASSSTGRRNNEQFF.

A few counts support this clonotype. This chain connects TRBV7-9 to TRBJ1-1, with D unresolved. Looked up from germline, CDR1 is SEHNR and CDR2 is FQNEAQ (reference sequence). This CDR3 region has 15 residues. The V end was cut by 0 bases, the J end by 1 base, with 9 bases between. DNA for the CDR3: TGTGCCAGCAGCTTAGCCGCTCCCGCGAACACTGAAGCTTTCTTT. Protein: CASSLAAPANTEAFF.

This clonotype was seen a handful of times. This chain links TRBV7-2 with TRBJ2-5, with 7 bases that match TRBD2. The CDR3 is 16 residues long. Per germline, CDR1 SGHTA and CDR2 FQGNSA. V trimming: 2 bases; J trimming: 3 bases; junction bases outside the gene matches: 9. DNA of the CDR3: TGTGCCAGCAGCTTATGGAGCGGGACTGCTGAAGAGACCCAGTACTTC. Its translation is CASSLWSGTAEETQYF. The entire variable domain, with the rest obtained from reference TRBV7-2 and TRBJ2-5, is as follows: GAGVSQSPSNKVTEKGKDVELRCDPISGHTALYWYRQSLGQGLEFLIYFQGNSAPDKSGLPSDRFSAERTGGSVSTLTIQRTQQEDSAVYLCASSLWSGTAEETQYFGPGTRLLVL.

In this sample, this clonotype turned up a few times. The rearrangement links TRBV29-1 to TRBJ1-1, with D uncertain. CDR3 size: 11 residues. The V end lost 3 bases, the J end lost 11 bases, and 13 bases lay between the germline ends. Germline values: CDR1 SQVTM, CDR2 ANQGSEA. The CDR3 coding sequence is TGCAGCGTTGAGGTAACGGGCGGCGCTTTCTTT. Protein product: CSVEVTGGAFF.

This chain links TRBV30 with TRBJ2-3, with TRBD1 identical over 8 bases. Germline loops: CDR1 GTSNPN, CDR2 SVGIG (reference sequence). V was pared by 2 bases and J by 0 bases, with 4 bases of the junction left unmatched. The CDR3 covers 15 residues. Here the CDR3 reads CAWSSGQGSTDTQYF. The CDR3 DNA is TGTGCCTGGAGTTCCGGACAGGGTAGCACAGATACGCAGTATTTT.

This chain links TRBV20-1 with TRBJ2-1; TRBD1 aligns across 11 bases. Germline V CDR1 and CDR2: DFQATT, SNEGSKA (reference sequence). J lost 3 bases, V lost 0 bases, and 4 bases had no gene match. The CDR3 loop spans 16 amino acids. CDR3 amino acids: CSAREGGQGVYNEQFF. The CDR3 DNA is TGCAGTGCTAGAGAGGGGGGACAGGGGGTCTACAATGAGCAGTTCTTC.

This clonotype has only a few counts. The chain joins TRBV7-3 to TRBJ2-1; 10 nucleotides match TRBD2. The V gene end was trimmed by 5 bases and the J gene end by 7 bases; junction bases not matched to a gene: 5. The CDR3 runs 14 residues. Germline assignment: CDR1 SGHTA and CDR2 FQGTGA. This chain's CDR3 is CASSRTSGQNEQFF. CDR3 in DNA: TGTGCCAGCAGCCGGACTAGCGGCCAGAATGAGCAGTTCTTC.